This T cell receptor (beta chain) appears in the sequencing data of a study of Ad26.COV2.S vaccination and SARS-CoV-2 variants. V lost 4 bases and J 7 bases, leaving 11 bases between the germline ends. Germline V lookup: CDR1 ENHRY, CDR2 SYGVKD. CDR3 length equals 14 residues. Treatment meaning: approximately 18 received Ad26.COV2.S at low or high dose, single or two shots; a few received placebo; per-sample allocation not given. Following the first vaccine or placebo injection, samples were taken on day 63. Wuhan-strain spike was delivered by a replication-incompetent Ad26 vector. Assay: immunoSEQ multiplex PCR; the TCRdb copy retains only in-frame clones and omits some. The sample shows roughly 400,000 clones, roughly 87% of them seen only once.

This chain joins TRBV10-3 and TRBJ1-6; D is unclear. The sequence came from a person between 18 and 60 years old who received the Ad26.COV2.S COVID-19 vaccine or a placebo. The material sequenced was peripheral blood, taken in a trial of Ad26.COV2.S vaccine versus placebo. The CDR3 loop reads CAISVKGGNSPLHF. The CDR3 DNA reads TGTGCCATCAGTGTTAAGGGCGGAAATTCACCCCTCCACTTT.